These 2 T cell receptor beta chains were sequenced from one sample in a study of neurological immune-mediated disorders (dated by TCRdb to the late 2010s). The library was generated by 5' RACE. For sequencing, an Illumina HiSeq 2500 was employed. TCRdb itself trimmed the public reads at Q25 with fastp, ran MiXCR and retained productive beta chains. Each CDR3 protein gets just one entry, which takes the most common genes and DNA from the rows behind it. This sample comprises 50,000 to 70,000 distinct CDR3 sequences, roughly 13% of them detected only once. About 10% of the sample is held by the ten biggest clonotypes. Sequencing was carried out using PBMCs. These receptors all stem from a woman in her sixties with HTLV-1-associated myelopathy (HAM/TSP).

This clonotype is medium-sized. V usage is TRBV3-1 and J usage is TRBJ2-1; 7 bases are a match to TRBD2. Germline-derived CDR1 and CDR2 are LGHDT and YNNKEL (reference sequence). V trimming: 0 bases; J trimming: 9 bases; junction bases outside the gene matches: 8. The CDR3 contains 15 residues. CDR3 amino acids: CASSQEGGGSPEQFF. As DNA, the CDR3 is TGTGCCAGCAGCCAAGAAGGCGGCGGGAGCCCTGAGCAGTTCTTC.

This clonotype was observed many times. The chain joins TRBV7-9 to TRBJ2-1; D assignment may be TRBD1 or TRBD2 (7 bases each). The V gene lost 5 bases and the J gene lost 1 base, with 18 bases spanning the gap. This CDR3 comprises 17 residues. CDR1 and CDR2 (germline): SEHNR, FQNEAQ (reference sequence). The CDR3 is CASSPARGGGSYNEQFF. Written as DNA, the CDR3 is TGTGCCAGCAGCCCCGCCAGGGGGGGAGGATCCTACAATGAGCAGTTCTTC.